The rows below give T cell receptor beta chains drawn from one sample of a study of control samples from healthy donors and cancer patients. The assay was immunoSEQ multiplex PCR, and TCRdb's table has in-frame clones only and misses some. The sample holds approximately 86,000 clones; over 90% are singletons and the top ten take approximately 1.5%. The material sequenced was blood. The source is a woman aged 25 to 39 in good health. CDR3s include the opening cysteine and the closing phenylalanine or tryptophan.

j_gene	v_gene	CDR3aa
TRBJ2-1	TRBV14	CASSLHGRYNEQFF
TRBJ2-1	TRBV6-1	CASSGKRLAGASNEQFF
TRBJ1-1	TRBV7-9	CASRPTEDRQEAFF
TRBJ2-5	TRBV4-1	CASSQERRTAGGQETQYF
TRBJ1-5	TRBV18	CASSRTNSNQPQHF
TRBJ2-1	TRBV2	CASSADRDPFFYNEQFF
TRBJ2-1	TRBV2	CASKPGTSGSYNEQFF
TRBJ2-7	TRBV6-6	CASSYGTGGAEQYF
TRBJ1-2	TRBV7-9	CATSLGFGGQDGYTF
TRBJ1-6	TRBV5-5	CASSKIEGYSPLHF
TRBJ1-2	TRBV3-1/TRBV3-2	CASSQGSGNLNYGYTF
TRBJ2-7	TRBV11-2	CASKQSAGGPEQYF
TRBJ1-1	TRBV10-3	CAISGAVRGKDTEAFF
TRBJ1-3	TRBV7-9	CASSLGGFSGNTIYF
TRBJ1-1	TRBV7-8	CASSLSGGEVAEAFF